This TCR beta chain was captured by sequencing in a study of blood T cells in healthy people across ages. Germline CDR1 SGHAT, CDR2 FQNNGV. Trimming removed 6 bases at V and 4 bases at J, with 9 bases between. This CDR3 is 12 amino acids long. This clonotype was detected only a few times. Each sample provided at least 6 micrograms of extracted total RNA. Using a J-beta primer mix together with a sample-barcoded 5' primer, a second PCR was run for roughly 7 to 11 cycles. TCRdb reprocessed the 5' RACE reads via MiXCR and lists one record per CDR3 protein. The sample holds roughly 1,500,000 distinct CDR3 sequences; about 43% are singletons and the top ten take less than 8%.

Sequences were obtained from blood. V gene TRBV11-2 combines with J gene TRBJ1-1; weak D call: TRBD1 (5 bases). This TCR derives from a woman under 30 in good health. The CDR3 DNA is TGTGCCAGCAGATTCGGGGGCACTGAAGCTTTCTTT. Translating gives CASRFGGTEAFF.